This TCR beta chain is drawn from a study of Graves' ophthalmopathy and Graves' hyperthyroidism. On this clonotype itself: Antigen: not known.

Newly diagnosed hyperthyroidism donors, aged 18 to 65, duration under 2 months. It was from over 8.5 ml of fresh peripheral blood that the PBMCs came. Study-wide results and limits: Using a 13-signature model, the authors split ophthalmopathy from stable hyperthyroidism, with around 89% sensitivity and 81.08% specificity.

Trimming stripped 5 bases from V and 1 base from J, with 17 bases between. This CDR3 region has 16 residues. Scientists amplified the TCR beta CDR3 regions from RNA transcripts. First-round RT-PCR relied on HTBI primers, and a second-round multiplex PCR came next. TCRdb re-derived calls from the multiplex PCR reads in MiXCR, one entry per CDR3 protein. The table includes over 500,000 distinct CDR3 sequences, approximately 21% detected once. This sequence joins TRBV12-3 or TRBV12-4 and TRBJ1-1, with D perhaps TRBD1 (6 bases). The TCR sequence derives from a woman under 30 with stable Graves' hyperthyroidism. Some clones in this sample may be carry-over from other donors' samples. Sequencing input: peripheral blood. The CDR3 loop reads CASSPHGGVWNTEAFF. The CDR3 nucleotides read TGTGCCAGCAGTCCCCACGGGGGCGTCTGGAACACTGAAGCTTTCTTT.